This TCR beta chain was sequenced for a study of T-cell reconstitution after alpha-beta-depleted transplantation in children. Between the trimmed V and J ends, which lost 5 bases and 0 bases, there was a span of 13 bases. The CDR3 runs to 15 residues. From germline, CDR1 is SGHTA and CDR2 FQGTGA. This clonotype was seen repeatedly, ten times or more. Using unique molecular identifiers, the investigators prepared the TCRbeta library. TCRdb reanalysed the PCR reads using MiXCR and keeps one entry per CDR3 protein. This sample has some 240,000 distinct CDR3 sequences; 9.7% occur once, and the top ten carry 5% to 5.5%.

The sequence was obtained from a human donor who donated a stem cell graft to a child with SCID. The chain recombines TRBV7-3 with TRBJ1-2; TRBD1 might be the D (6 bases). The input for sequencing was PBMCs from the stem cell graft donor, taken from the stem cell graft. This CDR3 is CASSATGPANYGYTF. DNA for the CDR3: TGTGCCAGCAGCGCGACAGGCCCAGCTAACTATGGCTACACCTTC.